Listed below are T cell receptor beta chains from one sample, sequenced in a study of shared clonotypes between healthy human individuals. Profiling relied on immunoSEQ multiplex PCR, and the TCRdb table lists in-frame clones only, not all of them. The repertoire consists of nearly 2 million clones, with roughly 95% occurring once and the leading ten covering roughly 1%. The sample comprised naive CD8+ T cells sorted from blood. The source is a man aged 18 to 35 in good health. Both conserved end residues are part of each CDR3. The D gene is left open where the match is weak. The size of a clone is reported for some rows only, either as once, few or many, or as a class for expanded clones.

D gene: .; J gene: TRBJ2-1; V gene: TRBV4-1; clone size: .; CDR3 protein: CASSQGLASGHEQFF; CDR3 DNA: TGCGCCAGCAGCCAAGGATTGGCTAGTGGTCATGAGCAGTTCTTC
D gene: .; J gene: TRBJ2-1; V gene: TRBV5-1; clone size: .; CDR3 protein: CASSFAGSSYNEQFF; CDR3 DNA: TGCGCCAGCAGCTTCGCGGGAAGCTCCTACAATGAGCAGTTCTTC
D gene: .; J gene: TRBJ2-3; V gene: TRBV9; clone size: .; CDR3 protein: CASSPGAGSTDTQYF; CDR3 DNA: TGTGCCAGCAGCCCTGGTGCAGGTAGCACAGATACGCAGTATTTT
D gene: .; J gene: TRBJ1-2; V gene: TRBV7-9; clone size: .; CDR3 protein: CASSSNQGVCTF; CDR3 DNA: TGTGCCAGCAGCTCAAACCAGGGAGTCTGCACCTTC
D gene: .; J gene: TRBJ2-2; V gene: TRBV11-3; clone size: .; CDR3 protein: CASSLGTGTGELFF; CDR3 DNA: TGTGCCAGCAGCCTGGGGACTGGCACCGGGGAGCTGTTTTTT
D gene: .; J gene: TRBJ2-7; V gene: TRBV5-1; clone size: .; CDR3 protein: CASSPGSGAEYEQYF; CDR3 DNA: TGCGCCAGCAGTCCCGGCTCGGGAGCGGAATACGAGCAGTACTTC
D gene: TRBD1; J gene: TRBJ1-1; V gene: TRBV4-3; clone size: .; CDR3 protein: CASSQATGGEGTEAFF; CDR3 DNA: TGCGCCAGCAGCCAAGCCACAGGGGGAGAGGGCACTGAAGCTTTCTTT
D gene: .; J gene: TRBJ1-1; V gene: TRBV11-1; clone size: .; CDR3 protein: CASSGATVNTEAFF; CDR3 DNA: TGTGCCAGCAGCGGGGCTACAGTGAACACTGAAGCTTTCTTT
D gene: TRBD1; J gene: TRBJ2-6; V gene: TRBV9; clone size: .; CDR3 protein: CASSGTEVQGAPGANVLTF; CDR3 DNA: TGTGCCAGCAGCGGGACCGAGGTACAGGGGGCGCCAGGGGCCAACGTCCTGACTTTC
D gene: .; J gene: TRBJ1-4; V gene: TRBV11-2; clone size: once; CDR3 protein: CASSLEPATNEKLFF; CDR3 DNA: TGTGCCAGCAGCTTAGAGCCAGCAACTAATGAAAAACTGTTTTTT
D gene: TRBD2; J gene: TRBJ2-3; V gene: TRBV5-1; clone size: .; CDR3 protein: CASSLGGGQGFSTDTQYF; CDR3 DNA: TGCGCCAGCAGTCTCGGGGGGGGCCAAGGGTTTAGCACAGATACGCAGTATTTT